This T cell receptor beta chain was found in a study of post-analysis software for immune sequencing data. Turning to the study itself: Multiple sclerosis in the patients followed relapsing-remitting, secondary progressive and progressive-relapsing courses. The study's findings and limits: Normalized Chao1 diversity was significantly lower in multiple sclerosis patients than in controls. Strong co-clustering by F measure was seen for same-batch samples.

The authors incorporated unique molecular identifiers into the TCR beta cDNA libraries. Around 500,000 cDNA molecules were obtained from about 0.98 to 11 million T cells. MiXCR, applied by TCRdb to the PCR reads, yields one record per CDR3 protein. The sample has more than 500,000 distinct CDR3 sequences, 30% to 40% seen once. As concerns this clonotype: Its antigen is not known.

The clonotype originates from a girl under 18 with multiple sclerosis. Material: blood.

CDR3 sequence: CASSLAAGQGFYGYTF. CDR3 sequence (DNA): TGTGCCAGCAGCTTGGCCGCGGGACAGGGATTCTATGGCTACACCTTC. The chain has TRBV5-6 and TRBJ1-2; 9 nucleotides line up with TRBD1. After removal of 0 bases from V and 4 bases from J, the junction contained 7 bases not matched to a gene. The CDR3 sequence is 16 residues long. The germline V gene has CDR1 SGHDT and CDR2 YYEEEE.